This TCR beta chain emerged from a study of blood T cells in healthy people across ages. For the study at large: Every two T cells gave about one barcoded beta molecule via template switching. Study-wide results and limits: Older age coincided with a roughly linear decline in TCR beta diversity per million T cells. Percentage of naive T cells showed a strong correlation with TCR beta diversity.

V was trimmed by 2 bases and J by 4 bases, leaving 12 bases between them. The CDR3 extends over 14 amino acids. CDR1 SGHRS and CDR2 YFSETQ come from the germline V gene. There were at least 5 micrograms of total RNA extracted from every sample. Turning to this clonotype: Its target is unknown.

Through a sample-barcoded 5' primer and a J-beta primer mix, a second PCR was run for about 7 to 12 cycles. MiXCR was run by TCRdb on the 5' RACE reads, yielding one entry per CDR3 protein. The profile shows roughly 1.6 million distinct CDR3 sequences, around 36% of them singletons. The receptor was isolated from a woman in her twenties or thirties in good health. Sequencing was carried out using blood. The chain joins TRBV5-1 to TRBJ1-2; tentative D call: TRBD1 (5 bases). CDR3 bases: TGCGCCAGCAGCTTCGGGGACTTTAGCTATGGCTACACCTTC. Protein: CASSFGDFSYGYTF.